This T cell receptor (beta chain) was retrieved from a study of blood T cell repertoires in COVID-19. Study background: Spain, Italy and the United States supplied samples that represented acute and convalescent COVID-19.

Germline CDR1 reads GTSNPN; CDR2 reads SVGIG (reference sequence). Trimming cost V 7 bases and J 6 bases, with 18 bases left between them. The CDR3 loop spans 13 amino acids. As handled by the study authors: Estimation of nucleated cell counts relied on the amplification of reference gene primers. Clones were sequenced by immunoSEQ multiplex PCR, and TCRdb holds only the in-frame ones, with some missing. The DNA was the basis for D and trimming; V, J and clone size are from that table. The table shows roughly 160,000 clones, with roughly 84% occurring only once. The source is a man between 18 and 35 years old with active or convalescent COVID-19. Source material: peripheral blood. The chain recombines TRBV30 with TRBJ1-1, with D perhaps matching TRBD1 (6 bases). CDR3 nucleotide sequence: TGTGCCTCGATTGGACAGCTTTTTTCTGAAGCTTTCTTT. It specifies CASIGQLFSEAFF.